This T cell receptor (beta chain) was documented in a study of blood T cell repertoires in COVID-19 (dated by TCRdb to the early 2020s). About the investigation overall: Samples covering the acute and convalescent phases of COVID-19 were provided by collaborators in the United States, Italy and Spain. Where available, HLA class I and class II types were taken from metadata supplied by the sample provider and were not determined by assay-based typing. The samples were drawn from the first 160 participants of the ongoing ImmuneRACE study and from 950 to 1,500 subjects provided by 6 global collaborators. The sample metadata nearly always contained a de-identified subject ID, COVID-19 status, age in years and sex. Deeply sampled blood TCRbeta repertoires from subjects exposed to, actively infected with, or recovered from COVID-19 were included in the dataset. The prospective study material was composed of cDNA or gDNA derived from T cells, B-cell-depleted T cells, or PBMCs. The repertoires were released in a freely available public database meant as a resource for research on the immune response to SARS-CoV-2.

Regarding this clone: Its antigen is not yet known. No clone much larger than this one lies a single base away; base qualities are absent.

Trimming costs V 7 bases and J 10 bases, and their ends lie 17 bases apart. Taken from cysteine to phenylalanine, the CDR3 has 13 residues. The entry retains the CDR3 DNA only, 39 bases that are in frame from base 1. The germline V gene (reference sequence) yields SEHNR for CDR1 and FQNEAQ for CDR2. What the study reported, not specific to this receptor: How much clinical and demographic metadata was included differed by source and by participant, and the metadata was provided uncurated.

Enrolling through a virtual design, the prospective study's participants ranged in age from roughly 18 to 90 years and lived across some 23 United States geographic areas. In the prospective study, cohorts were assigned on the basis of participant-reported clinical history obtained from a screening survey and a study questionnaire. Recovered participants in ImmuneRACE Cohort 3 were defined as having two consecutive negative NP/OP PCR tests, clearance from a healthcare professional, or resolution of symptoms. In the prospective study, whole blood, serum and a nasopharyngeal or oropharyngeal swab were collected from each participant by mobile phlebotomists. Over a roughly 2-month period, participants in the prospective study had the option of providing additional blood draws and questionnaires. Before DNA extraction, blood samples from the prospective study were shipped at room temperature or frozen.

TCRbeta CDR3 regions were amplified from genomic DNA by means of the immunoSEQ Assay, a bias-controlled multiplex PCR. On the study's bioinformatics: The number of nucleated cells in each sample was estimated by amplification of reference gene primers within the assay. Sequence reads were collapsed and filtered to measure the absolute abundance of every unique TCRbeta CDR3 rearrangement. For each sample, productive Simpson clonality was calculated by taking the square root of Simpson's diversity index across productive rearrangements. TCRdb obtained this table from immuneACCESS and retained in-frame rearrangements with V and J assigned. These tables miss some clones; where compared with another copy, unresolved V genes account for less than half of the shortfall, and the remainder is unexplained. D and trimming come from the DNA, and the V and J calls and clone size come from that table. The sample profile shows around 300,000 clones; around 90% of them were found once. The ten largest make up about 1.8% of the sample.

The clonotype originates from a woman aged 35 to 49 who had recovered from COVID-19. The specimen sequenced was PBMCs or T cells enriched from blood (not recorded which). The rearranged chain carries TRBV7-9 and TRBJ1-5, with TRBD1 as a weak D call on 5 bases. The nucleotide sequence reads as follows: TGTGCCAGCACCAACGGGGGGGACGGACCCCAGCATTTT. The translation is CASTNGGDGPQHF.